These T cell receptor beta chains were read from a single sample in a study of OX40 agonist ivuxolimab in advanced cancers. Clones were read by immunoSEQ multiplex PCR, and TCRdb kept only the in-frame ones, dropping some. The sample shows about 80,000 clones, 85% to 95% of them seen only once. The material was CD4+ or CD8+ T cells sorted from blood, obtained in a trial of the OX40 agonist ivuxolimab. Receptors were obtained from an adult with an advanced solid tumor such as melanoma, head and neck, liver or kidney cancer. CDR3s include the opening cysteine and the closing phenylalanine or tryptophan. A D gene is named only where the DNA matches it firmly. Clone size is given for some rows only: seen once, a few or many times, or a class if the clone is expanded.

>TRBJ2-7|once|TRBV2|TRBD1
CASSLQGAVYEQYF
TGTGCCAGCAGCCTACAGGGGGCAGTCTACGAGCAGTACTTC
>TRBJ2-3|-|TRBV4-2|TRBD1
CASSRLPGQSTDTQYF
TGTGCCAGCAGCCGACTACCGGGACAGAGCACAGATACGCAGTATTTT
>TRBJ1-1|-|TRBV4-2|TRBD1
CASSQDRGSGEAFF
TGTGCCAGCAGCCAGGACAGGGGTTCCGGTGAAGCTTTCTTT
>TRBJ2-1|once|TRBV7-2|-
CASSSYHEQFF
TGTGCCAGCAGCTCCTACCATGAGCAGTTCTTC
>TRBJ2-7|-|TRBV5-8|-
CASTYNRGGVYEQYF
TGTGCCAGCACCTACAACCGAGGGGGAGTCTACGAGCAGTACTTC
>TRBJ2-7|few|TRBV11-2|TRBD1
CASSLMTGIGGEQYF
TGTGCCAGCAGCTTAATGACAGGGATTGGGGGCGAGCAGTACTTC
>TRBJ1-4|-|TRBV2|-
CASKRGWEKLFF
TGTGCCAGCAAGAGGGGGTGGGAAAAACTGTTTTTT
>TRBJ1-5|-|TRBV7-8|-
CASSSGTLSTQPQHF
TGTGCCAGCAGCTCAGGGACACTATCAACCCAGCCCCAGCATTTT
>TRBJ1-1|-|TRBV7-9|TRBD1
CASSLADRMNTEAFF
TGTGCCAGCAGTTTGGCGGACAGGATGAACACTGAAGCTTTCTTT
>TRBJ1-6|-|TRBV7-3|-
CASSETPAGTLHF
TGTGCCAGCAGCGAGACTCCGGCGGGGACCCTCCACTTT
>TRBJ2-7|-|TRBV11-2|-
CASSLDYEQYF
TGTGCCAGCAGCCTAGACTACGAGCAGTACTTC
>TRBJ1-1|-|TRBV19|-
CASRGTKPTEAFF
TGTGCCAGTAGGGGGACAAAACCCACTGAAGCTTTCTTT
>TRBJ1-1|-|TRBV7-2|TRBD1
CASRKGQLNTEAFF
TGTGCCAGCAGAAAGGGACAGTTGAACACTGAAGCTTTCTTT
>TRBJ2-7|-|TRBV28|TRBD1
CASSLLLDRRYYEQYF
TGTGCCAGCAGTTTATTGCTGGACAGGAGGTACTACGAGCAGTACTTC
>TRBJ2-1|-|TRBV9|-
CASSAGNIINEQFF
TGTGCCAGCAGCGCCGGAAACATCATCAATGAGCAGTTCTTC
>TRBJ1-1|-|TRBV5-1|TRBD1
CASSFGQGARNTEAFF
TGCGCCAGCAGCTTCGGACAGGGGGCGCGGAACACTGAAGCTTTCTTT
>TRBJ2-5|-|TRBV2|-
CASSGLEETQYF
TGTGCCAGCAGTGGACTAGAAGAGACCCAGTACTTC
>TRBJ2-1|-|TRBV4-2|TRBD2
CASSQGLAGGYNEQFF
TGTGCCAGCAGCCAGGGTTTAGCGGGAGGTTACAATGAGCAGTTCTTC
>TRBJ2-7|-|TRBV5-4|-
CASSFRGDYEQYF
TGTGCCAGCAGCTTCAGGGGAGACTACGAGCAGTACTTC
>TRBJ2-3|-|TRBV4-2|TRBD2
CASSLTSANTDTQYF
TGTGCCAGCAGCCTTACTAGCGCCAACACAGATACGCAGTATTTT
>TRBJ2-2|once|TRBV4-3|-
CASSQEAVTRGELFF
TGCGCCAGCAGCCAAGAAGCCGTGACTCGCGGGGAGCTGTTTTTT
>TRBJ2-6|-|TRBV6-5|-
CASRRGIAGANVLTF
TGTGCCAGCAGGCGGGGTATAGCTGGGGCCAACGTCCTGACTTTC
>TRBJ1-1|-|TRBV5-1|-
CASSLVIGGPGTEAFF
TGCGCCAGCAGCTTGGTGATCGGGGGACCGGGCACTGAAGCTTTCTTT
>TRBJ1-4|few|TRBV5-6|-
CASSFFSKGDEKLFF
TGTGCCAGCAGCTTTTTTTCCAAAGGGGATGAAAAACTGTTTTTT
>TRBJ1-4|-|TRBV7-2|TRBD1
CASSSRTGGQEKLFF
TGTGCCAGCAGCTCCCGGACAGGGGGCCAAGAAAAACTGTTTTTT
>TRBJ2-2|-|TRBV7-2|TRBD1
CASSLTGGNTGELFF
TGTGCCAGCAGCTTGACAGGGGGCAACACCGGGGAGCTGTTTTTT
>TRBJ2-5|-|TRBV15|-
CATSRVTGAQYF
TGTGCCACCAGCAGAGTGACGGGGGCCCAGTACTTC
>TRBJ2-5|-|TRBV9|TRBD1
CASGRGRQETQYF
TGTGCCAGCGGCAGGGGGCGGCAAGAGACCCAGTACTTC
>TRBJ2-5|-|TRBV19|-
CASSAGSYGETQYF
TGTGCCAGTAGTGCGGGGAGCTATGGGGAGACCCAGTACTTC
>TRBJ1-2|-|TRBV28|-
CASSHSDRYYGYTF
TGTGCCAGCAGTCATAGTGACCGATACTATGGCTACACCTTC
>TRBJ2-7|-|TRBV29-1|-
CSVVVDGYEQYF
TGCAGCGTTGTAGTGGACGGCTACGAGCAGTACTTC
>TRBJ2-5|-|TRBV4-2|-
CASSPSGGAKSKGAQYF
TGTGCCAGCAGCCCCAGTGGGGGGGCTAAATCCAAAGGGGCCCAGTACTTC
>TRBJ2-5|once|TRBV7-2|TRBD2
CASSLVGTSGQETQYF
TGTGCCAGCAGCTTAGTAGGGACTAGCGGCCAAGAGACCCAGTACTTC
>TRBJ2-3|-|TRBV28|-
CASRSPGSDTQYF
TGTGCCAGCAGGTCCCCGGGGTCAGATACGCAGTATTTT
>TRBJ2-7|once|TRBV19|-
CASSRLGSMAYEQYF
TGTGCCAGTAGTCGTCTCGGGAGCATGGCCTACGAGCAGTACTTC
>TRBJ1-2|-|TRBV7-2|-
CASSLFGQNYGYTF
TGTGCCAGCAGCTTATTCGGACAGAACTATGGCTACACCTTC
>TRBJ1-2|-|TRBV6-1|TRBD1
CASSRDRGVYGYTF
TGTGCCAGCAGCCGGGACAGGGGAGTCTATGGCTACACCTTC
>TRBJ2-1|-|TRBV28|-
CASSANNEQFF
TGTGCCAGCAGCGCGAACAATGAGCAGTTCTTC
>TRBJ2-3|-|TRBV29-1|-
CSVGRGTASTDTQYF
TGCAGCGTTGGTCGGGGGACAGCTAGCACAGATACGCAGTATTTT
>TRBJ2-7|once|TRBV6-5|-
CASSPWGLDDEQYF
TGTGCCAGCAGTCCGTGGGGGCTCGACGACGAGCAGTACTTC
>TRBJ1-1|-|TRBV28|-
CASSFGTRTEAFF
TGTGCCAGCAGTTTCGGGACTAGGACTGAAGCTTTCTTT
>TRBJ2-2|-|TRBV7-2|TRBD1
CASSRDRHTGELFF
TGTGCCAGCAGCCGGGACAGACACACCGGGGAGCTGTTTTTT